This T cell receptor beta chain comes out of a study of T cells in Graves' hyperthyroidism and ophthalmopathy. For the study at large: At the time of initial diagnosis and before any treatment, peripheral blood was collected.

The length of the CDR3 is 16 residues. The germline CDR1 and CDR2 sequences are MDHEN and SYDVKM. V dropped 5 bases and J dropped 5; count of bases not matched to a gene: 8. It was RNA transcripts that yielded the amplified TCR beta CDR3 regions. The TCR CDR3 was amplified in a first-round RT-PCR using the HTBI primer set. TCRdb reanalysed the multiplex PCR reads using MiXCR and keeps one entry per CDR3 protein. The table has around 350,000 distinct CDR3 sequences, 17% seen once. The sequenced sample was blood. The clonotype comes from a woman in her twenties or thirties with Graves' hyperthyroidism that later progressed to Graves' ophthalmopathy. This chain links TRBV28 with TRBJ1-5; TRBD1 aligns across 11 bases. The DNA for the CDR3 is TGTGCCAGCAGTCGATTCCGGGACAGGGGGTATCAGCCCCAGCATTTT. Translation gives CASSRFRDRGYQPQHF. Full variable domain (remainder filled in from reference TRBV28 and TRBJ1-5): DVKVTQSSRYLVKRTGEKVFLECVQDMDHENMFWYRQDPGLGLRLIYFSYDVKMKEKGDIPEGYSVSREKKERFSLILESASTNQTSMYLCASSRFRDRGYQPQHFGDGTRLSIL.